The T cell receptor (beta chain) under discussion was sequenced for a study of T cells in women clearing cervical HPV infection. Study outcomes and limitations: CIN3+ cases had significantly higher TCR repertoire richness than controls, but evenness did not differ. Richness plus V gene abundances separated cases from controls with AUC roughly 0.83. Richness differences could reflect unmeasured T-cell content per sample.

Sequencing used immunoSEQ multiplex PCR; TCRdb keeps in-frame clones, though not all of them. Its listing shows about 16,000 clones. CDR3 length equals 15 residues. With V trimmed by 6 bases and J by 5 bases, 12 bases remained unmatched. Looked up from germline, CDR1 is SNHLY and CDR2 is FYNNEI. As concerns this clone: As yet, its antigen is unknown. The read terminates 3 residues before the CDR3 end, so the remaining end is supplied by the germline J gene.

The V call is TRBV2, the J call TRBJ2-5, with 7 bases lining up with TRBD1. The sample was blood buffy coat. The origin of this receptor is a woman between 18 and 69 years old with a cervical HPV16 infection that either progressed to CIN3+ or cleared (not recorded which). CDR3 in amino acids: CASRRDEGAGETQYF. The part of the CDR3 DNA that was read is TGTGCCAGCAGGCGTGACGAGGGGGCTGGGGAGACC.